This TCR beta chain was captured in a study of T cell responses to AZD1222 COVID-19 vaccine. The repertoire was sequenced with immunoSEQ multiplex PCR; TCRdb's copy has only in-frame clones and lacks some. This table has around 150,000 clones, roughly 90% appearing once. The germline V gene encodes CDR1 SEHNR and CDR2 FQNEAQ (reference sequence). Trimming at V came to 0 bases and at J to 3 bases, leaving 9 bases not matched to a gene. This CDR3 is 18 amino acids long. Material: peripheral blood, obtained on day 0 of AZD1222 vaccination. V is TRBV7-9 and J is TRBJ2-7; 12 bases are shared with TRBD2. The clonotype was recovered from an adult in good health. This CDR3 reads CASSLAMVMTSGSYEQYF. DNA for the CDR3: TGTGCCAGCAGCTTAGCGATGGTTATGACTAGCGGGAGCTACGAGCAGTACTTC.